The clone carrying this T cell receptor beta chain was counted only a few times. These data come from a study of cytomegalovirus exposure and HLA in healthy donors. CDR3 length: 13 amino acids. Trimming removed 2 bases at V and 3 bases at J, with 9 bases between. From germline, CDR1 is SGHNT and CDR2 YYREEE (reference sequence). Primers included in the PCR were 60 Vbeta and 13 Jbeta primers. Sequencing used immunoSEQ multiplex PCR; TCRdb keeps in-frame clones, though not all of them. The data show over 150,000 clones, about four fifths seen once. Material: PBMCs. This TCR was recovered from a woman aged 45-65 years in good health and CMV-seropositive. The V and J genes are TRBV5-4 and TRBJ2-7; D unclear. CDR3 bases: TGTGCCAGCAGCTTTCAGTACAGCTACGAGCAGTACTTC. Translation: CASSFQYSYEQYF.